Following are 6 T cell receptor beta chains from one sample sequenced in a study of blood T cells in healthy people across ages. Primed by a sample-barcoded 5' primer and a J-beta primer mix, a second PCR proceeded for roughly 7 to 11 cycles. TCRdb reanalysed the 5' RACE reads using MiXCR and keeps one entry per CDR3 protein. This table holds about 640,000 distinct CDR3 sequences, approximately 40% found once. What was sequenced was blood. Receptors were obtained from a man aged 80 or over in good health.

This clonotype was observed at least ten times. The genes are TRBV11-2 and TRBJ2-7; 7 bases line up with TRBD2. Germline CDR1 SGHAT, CDR2 FQNNGV. The CDR3 runs to 12 residues. Here the CDR3 DNA reads TGTGCGAGCGGCGGGGGATCCTACGAGCAGTACTTC. Encoded protein: CASGGGSYEQYF.

CDR3 nucleotides: TGTGCCAGCAGCCCCGTATCGAATGAGCAGTTCTTC. It yields the protein CASSPVSNEQFF. The rearrangement joins TRBV9 to TRBJ2-1; D remains unclear. This CDR3 is built from 12 residues. The germline CDR1 and CDR2 sequences are SGDLS and YYNGEE. V was pared by 4 bases and J by 7 bases, with 9 bases between.

This clonotype was recorded at least ten times. The chain joins TRBV6-2 or TRBV6-3 to TRBJ2-7; 7 bases map to TRBD1. Germline V CDR1 and CDR2: MNHEY, SVGEGT. The CDR3 has 12 amino acids. Trimming at V came to 6 bases and at J to 6 bases, leaving 5 bases not matched to a gene. This CDR3 is CASSEGASEQYF. The CDR3 DNA reads as TGTGCCAGCAGCGAGGGGGCAAGCGAGCAGTACTTC.

The CDR3 reads CASSPPAGVPLNNEQFF. The CDR3 DNA follows: TGTGCCAGCAGCCCTCCAGCGGGGGTTCCGCTTAACAATGAGCAGTTCTTC. The chain is built from TRBV6-1 and TRBJ2-1, with TRBD2 matching over 8 bases. This CDR3 is built from 17 residues. CDR1 and CDR2 from the germline V gene are MNHNS and SASEGT. Losses at the gene ends were 6 bases for V and 5 bases for J; bases not matched to a gene: 15.

V is TRBV7-2 and J is TRBJ2-1; 14 positions agree with TRBD2. The J call is uncertain, as TRBJ2-7 better fits the DNA end. The CDR3 extends over 14 amino acids. Germline values: CDR1 SGHTA, CDR2 FQGNSA. CDR3 sequence reads: CASLGTSGRHEQYF. The CDR3 nucleotides are TGTGCCAGCCTAGGGACTAGCGGGAGACATGAGCAGTACTTC.

A few counts support this clonotype. CDR3 residues: CATSASGFNEQFF. As DNA, the CDR3 is TGTGCCACCAGTGCTTCCGGGTTCAATGAGCAGTTCTTC. The rearrangement uses TRBV24-1 and TRBJ2-1; D not resolved. Germline loops: CDR1 KGHDR, CDR2 SFDVKD. The CDR3 has 13 amino acids. Trimming stripped 5 bases from V and 6 bases from J, with 10 bases between.